The sequence of this T cell receptor (beta chain) was determined in a study of T cell responses to AZD1222 COVID-19 vaccine. Here immunoSEQ multiplex PCR was the method, and the copy in TCRdb shows in-frame clones only, minus some. The sample lists about 93,000 clones, 75% to 90% occurring once. This CDR3 has 18 amino acids. The germline V gene has CDR1 SGHNT and CDR2 YENEEA. V was cut by 5 bases and J by 5 bases, with 25 bases left in between. As to this clone: What it recognizes is unknown.

Study results and caveats: There were repertoire samples only from the period after the peak T cell response. Clonal diversity was possibly underestimated, and white British individuals and females predominated among donors. Following two doses of AZD1222, Spike-specific TCR breadth and depth rose. Dominant at 160-218 and 743-854, vaccine-associated CD4 TCRs also spanned spike.

The origin of this receptor is an adult who received the AZD1222 COVID-19 vaccine. Sample: peripheral blood, taken 28 days after the second AZD1222 dose. The chain combines TRBV11-3 with TRBJ1-3; maybe TRBD1 (6 bases). The chain's CDR3 is CASSPLSLMDRDRNTIYF. The DNA for the CDR3 is TGTGCCAGCAGCCCTTTGAGTCTCATGGACAGAGATCGAAACACCATATATTTT.